Presented here are 29 T cell receptor beta chains from one specimen sequenced in a study of Ad26.COV2.S vaccination and SARS-CoV-2 variants. Assay used: immunoSEQ multiplex PCR; TCRdb lists only in-frame clones, some missing. The table includes about 480,000 clones, around nine tenths detected once. Noted treatment: 19 received Ad26.COV2.S at low or high dose, single or two shots; several received placebo; per-sample allocation not given. Samples came from day 63 after the first vaccine or placebo injection. The starting material was peripheral blood, obtained in a trial of Ad26.COV2.S vaccine versus placebo. Receptor source: a person aged 18-65 years who received the Ad26.COV2.S COVID-19 vaccine or a placebo.

The chain employs TRBV15 and TRBJ2-7, with a possible D match to TRBD1 (6 bases). The CDR3 covers 13 residues. Germline loops: CDR1 LNHNV, CDR2 YYDKDF (reference sequence). The V gene lost 0 bases and the J gene lost 7 bases, with 10 bases spanning the gap. The CDR3 loop reads CATSRELGGEQYF. As DNA, the CDR3 is TGTGCCACCAGCAGAGAGCTAGGGGGTGAGCAGTACTTC.

CDR3: CASSLGGNTEAFF. DNA for the CDR3: TGTGCCAGCAGTCTCGGGGGGAACACTGAAGCTTTCTTT. The chain joins TRBV3-1 (or the pseudogene TRBV3-2) to TRBJ1-1, with D possibly matching TRBD1 (5 bases). CDR3 size: 13 residues. Trimming took 6 bases from V and 1 from J, leaving 9 bases between them. The V gene's germline CDR1 is LGHDT and CDR2 YNNKEL (reference sequence).

The genes are TRBV7-2 and TRBJ2-1; 7 bases align to TRBD2. CDR3 length: 14 residues. The V and J ends lost 1 base and 9 bases, in that order; junction bases with no gene match: 6. Looked up from germline, CDR1 is SGHTA and CDR2 is FQGNSA. The CDR3 bases are TGTGCCAGCAGCTTAGTGGCACAGCGGGGTGAGCAGTTCTTC. This codes for CASSLVAQRGEQFF.

The chain joins TRBV7-9 to TRBJ1-6; D is possibly TRBD1 (5 bases). Germline loops: CDR1 SEHNR, CDR2 FQNEAQ (reference sequence). The V end lost 4 bases, the J end lost 8 bases, and 12 bases lay between the germline ends. The CDR3 spans 14 residues. Written as DNA, the CDR3 is TGTGCCAGCAGCTGGACGGGGCCCTATTCACCCCTCCACTTT. Translated: CASSWTGPYSPLHF.

The chain couples TRBV29-1 to TRBJ2-3; D is possibly TRBD1 (7 bases). Trimming shortened V by 1 base and J by 0 bases, and 11 bases separated the two germline ends. The CDR3 covers 15 residues. Germline CDR1 SQVTM, CDR2 ANQGSEA. CDR3 amino acids: CSVEGPGGSTDTQYF. The CDR3 DNA sequence: TGCAGCGTTGAAGGGCCAGGGGGGAGCACAGATACGCAGTATTTT.

There are a few counts of this clone. The sample has other DNA sequences that encode this CDR3 too. This chain links TRBV4-2 with TRBJ1-2; D remains unclear. There are 11 residues in the CDR3. Trimming took off 0 bases at V and 8 bases at J, with 4 bases between the two ends. Germline CDR1 LGHNA, CDR2 YNFKEQ. The CDR3 DNA reads TGTGCCAGCAGCCAAGATGGGGGCTACACCTTC. Translated, it gives CASSQDGGYTF.

This sequence joins TRBV11-1 and TRBJ1-1; tentative D call: TRBD1 (5 bases). This CDR3 has 15 amino acids. V was shortened by 3 bases and J by 0 bases, with 11 bases between the two germline ends. Germline assignment: CDR1 SGHAT and CDR2 FQDESV (reference sequence). CDR3 loop: CASSFGQGLNTEAFF. For the CDR3, the DNA is TGTGCCAGCAGCTTCGGGCAGGGACTGAACACTGAAGCTTTCTTT.

The chain couples TRBV5-4 to TRBJ2-7; D possibly corresponds to TRBD1 (5 bases). Germline V lookup: CDR1 SGHNT, CDR2 YYREEE (reference sequence). The CDR3 length is 12 residues. V was clipped by 2 bases and J by 4 bases, with 7 bases between them. The CDR3 nucleotides read TGTGCCAGCAGCTTCGACAGTTACGAGCAGTACTTC. Protein product: CASSFDSYEQYF.

The rearrangement uses TRBV28 and TRBJ1-5; D perhaps matches TRBD1 (5 bases). CDR1 and CDR2 (germline): MDHEN, SYDVKM. This CDR3 is 15 amino acids long. With 4 bases removed from V and 6 bases from J, the gap between germline ends came to 16 bases. CDR3 protein: CASSYAGAGSQPQHF. The CDR3 DNA reads as TGTGCCAGCAGTTACGCCGGGGCAGGGAGTCAGCCCCAGCATTTT.

This clone has more than one count but fewer than ten. This rearrangement joins TRBV14 to TRBJ2-1; D uncertain. This CDR3 spans 12 amino acids. Between the trimmed V and J ends, which lost 0 bases and 10 bases, there was a span of 7 bases. Germline CDR1 reads SGHDN; CDR2 reads FVKESK. The CDR3 here is CASSQEWREQFF. CDR3 sequence (DNA): TGTGCCAGCAGCCAAGAGTGGCGGGAGCAGTTCTTC.

This CDR3 is CASRPTGWYNEQFF. Here the CDR3 DNA reads TGTGCCAGCAGACCGACAGGGTGGTACAATGAGCAGTTCTTC. The chain has TRBV28 and TRBJ2-1; 7 bases match TRBD1. Germline trimming cut 6 bases from V and 4 bases from J; bases unmatched to any gene: 6. Per germline, CDR1 MDHEN and CDR2 SYDVKM. The CDR3 spans 14 residues.

The V gene is TRBV7-2, the J gene TRBJ1-4; D gene uncertain. The V end was cut by 5 bases, the J end by 6 bases, with 19 bases between. The CDR3 is 16 amino acids. Germline-derived CDR1 and CDR2 are SGHTA and FQGNSA. CDR3 region: CASSLNGLDYYEKLFF. CDR3 nucleotide sequence: TGTGCCAGCAGCCTAAATGGACTGGATTATTATGAAAAACTGTTTTTT. Based on the CDR3 plus reference TRBV7-2 and TRBJ1-4, the full variable domain is GAGVSQSPSNKVTEKGKDVELRCDPISGHTALYWYRQSLGQGLEFLIYFQGNSAPDKSGLPSDRFSAERTGGSVSTLTIQRTQQEDSAVYLCASSLNGLDYYEKLFFGSGTQLSVL.

J is TRBJ1-4 and V is TRBV28; D ambiguous. CDR3 length: 17 residues. The V gene lost 7 bases and the J gene lost 0 bases, with 18 bases spanning the gap. Germline loops: CDR1 MDHEN, CDR2 SYDVKM. The DNA of the CDR3 is TGTGCCAGCATCAAATCTCTAAGTCCCACAACTAATGAAAAACTGTTTTTT. Translated: CASIKSLSPTTNEKLFF.

V gene TRBV27 combines with J gene TRBJ2-7; TRBD1 might be the D (5 bases). V dropped 3 bases and J dropped 5 bases, with 14 bases sitting between them. Germline CDR1 and CDR2: MNHEY and SMNVEV (reference sequence). The CDR3 runs to 14 residues. The CDR3 nucleotides are TGTGCCAGCAGTTTGATTCAGGGTGGGCACGAGCAGTACTTC. As protein: CASSLIQGGHEQYF.

V is TRBV6-5 and J is TRBJ2-5; D is unresolved. Trimming left V 2 bases short and J 0 bases short, with 7 bases between. CDR1 is MNHEY and CDR2 is SVGAGI in the germline V gene. The CDR3 length is 14 residues. The CDR3 is CASSYGAYQETQYF. The CDR3, as DNA: TGTGCCAGCAGTTACGGAGCGTACCAAGAGACCCAGTACTTC.

The V gene is TRBV7-3, the J gene TRBJ1-6; D is ambiguous. CDR1 is SGHTA, CDR2 FQGTGA, per germline. This CDR3 spans 13 amino acids. With 2 bases removed from V and 10 bases from J, the gap between germline ends came to 9 bases. CDR3 in amino acids: CASSLRKGSPLHF. The CDR3 DNA sequence: TGTGCCAGCAGCTTACGGAAAGGGTCACCCCTCCACTTT.

This clone was seen only a few times. V and J are TRBV2 and TRBJ1-5; 7 bases align to TRBD1. The germline gives CDR1 SNHLY, CDR2 FYNNEI. The CDR3 has 15 amino acids. V lost 7 bases to trimming and J lost 3 bases; unmatched junction nucleotides: 9. The CDR3 spells CASMPDRPLNQPQHF. The CDR3 nucleotides read TGTGCCAGCATGCCGGACAGGCCTCTCAATCAGCCCCAGCATTTT.

The V gene is TRBV5-1, the J gene TRBJ2-2, with D uncertain. V was shortened by 0 bases and J by 5 bases, with 11 bases between the two germline ends. Germline assignment: CDR1 SGHRS and CDR2 YFSETQ. The CDR3 sequence is 15 residues long. This chain's CDR3 is CASSLGGETTGELFF. DNA for the CDR3: TGCGCCAGCAGCTTGGGGGGTGAGACAACCGGGGAGCTGTTTTTT.

V is TRBV10-1 and J is TRBJ2-1; 8 bases fit TRBD2. The trim removed 11 bases at V and 8 bases at J, leaving 8 bases unmatched. The CDR3 runs to 12 residues. CDR1 WNHNN and CDR2 SYGVQD come from the germline V gene (reference sequence). The CDR3 loop is CARSGSGHEQFF. For the CDR3, the DNA is TGCGCCCGGAGCGGGAGTGGACATGAGCAGTTCTTC.

This clone appeared a single time. The CDR3 nucleotides read TGTGCCAGCAGTTCCCCCGGGACTAGCGGGAACTACGAGCAGTACTTC. It yields the protein CASSSPGTSGNYEQYF. V and J are TRBV6-2 or TRBV6-3 and TRBJ2-7; TRBD2 aligns across 13 bases. Trimming at V came to 4 bases and at J to 3 bases, leaving 6 bases not matched to a gene. Germline V gives CDR1 MNHEY, CDR2 SVGEGT. This CDR3 spans 16 amino acids.

The rearrangement joins TRBV2 to TRBJ1-3; D unresolved. V was clipped by 4 bases and J by 1 base, with 14 bases between them. The CDR3 has 16 amino acids. Germline CDR1 and CDR2: SNHLY and FYNNEI. The CDR3 nucleotides read TGTGCCAGCAGTGTACTAGCTTCTGGTTCTGGAAACACCATATATTTT. Translating gives CASSVLASGSGNTIYF.

The chain recombines TRBV9 with TRBJ2-1; 10 positions agree with TRBD2. CDR1 and CDR2 (germline): SGDLS, YYNGEE. The CDR3 consists of 15 residues. With V trimmed by 4 bases and J by 6 bases, 7 bases remained unmatched. Written as DNA, the CDR3 is TGTGCCAGCAGCTCAAGCGGGAGGGCGTTCAATGAGCAGTTCTTC. This encodes CASSSSGRAFNEQFF.

About this clone itself: Germline and junction disagree at one end, which may indicate a read error. V gene TRBV14 combines with J gene TRBJ2-5; the match to TRBD2 covers 7 bases. Germline CDR1 reads SGHDN; CDR2 reads FVKESK. This CDR3 has 14 amino acids. CDR3 region: CASSQVASGEAQYF. The CDR3 DNA reads as TGTGCCAGCAGCCAAGTGGCTAGCGGAGAGGCCCAGTACTTC.

The rearrangement links TRBV10-3 to TRBJ1-6, with a tentative D call TRBD1 (5 bases). CDR3 size: 14 residues. Germline V lookup: CDR1 ENHRY, CDR2 SYGVKD. Trimming shortened V by 7 bases and J by 10 bases, and 17 bases separated the two germline ends. CDR3: CAIMPEGVLSPLHF. CDR3 in DNA: TGTGCCATCATGCCAGAAGGGGTTCTGTCACCCCTCCACTTT.

The chain combines TRBV11-2 with TRBJ2-1; D is possibly TRBD1 (5 bases). Germline V gene data show CDR1 as SGHAT and CDR2 as FQNNGV. The CDR3 consists of 16 residues. V was clipped by 6 bases and J by 10 bases, with 25 bases between them. The CDR3: CASSLGPVSGRVEQFF. Written as DNA, the CDR3 is TGTGCCAGCAGTTTGGGTCCAGTTTCGGGCAGGGTGGAGCAGTTCTTC.

The rearrangement links TRBV10-3 to TRBJ2-7; TRBD2 might be the D (7 bases). CDR1 is ENHRY, CDR2 SYGVKD, per germline. The V end was cut by 8 bases, the J end by 5 bases, with 16 bases between. The CDR3 covers 13 residues. The CDR3 loop reads CAIRYTGGHEQYF. DNA for the CDR3: TGTGCCATCCGATACACCGGGGGGCACGAGCAGTACTTC.

The gene calls are TRBV6-5 and TRBJ2-3; a possible D gene is TRBD2 (6 bases). This CDR3 is built from 13 residues. Germline CDR1 and CDR2: MNHEY and SVGAGI. V was pared by 8 bases and J by 11 bases, with 20 bases between. The CDR3: CASPRDQGLKQYF. As DNA, the CDR3 is TGTGCCAGCCCGCGGGACCAAGGATTGAAGCAGTATTTT.

The gene calls are TRBV11-2 and TRBJ2-7, with no clear D. V shed 2 bases and J shed 3 bases, with 17 bases lying between them. Germline-derived CDR1 and CDR2 are SGHAT and FQNNGV. The CDR3 consists of 16 residues. CDR3 protein: CASSLSVGGRFYEQYF. CDR3 coding DNA: TGTGCCAGCAGCTTATCGGTTGGTGGGCGGTTCTACGAGCAGTACTTC.

There are a few counts of this clone. This chain uses TRBV12-3 or TRBV12-4 with TRBJ1-1, with a possible D match to TRBD1 (5 bases). The CDR3 spans 12 residues. Trimming removed 7 bases at V and 5 bases at J, with 11 bases between. CDR3 sequence reads: CASKRGRTEAFF. CDR3 nucleotides: TGTGCCAGCAAGAGGGGAAGGACTGAAGCTTTCTTT.